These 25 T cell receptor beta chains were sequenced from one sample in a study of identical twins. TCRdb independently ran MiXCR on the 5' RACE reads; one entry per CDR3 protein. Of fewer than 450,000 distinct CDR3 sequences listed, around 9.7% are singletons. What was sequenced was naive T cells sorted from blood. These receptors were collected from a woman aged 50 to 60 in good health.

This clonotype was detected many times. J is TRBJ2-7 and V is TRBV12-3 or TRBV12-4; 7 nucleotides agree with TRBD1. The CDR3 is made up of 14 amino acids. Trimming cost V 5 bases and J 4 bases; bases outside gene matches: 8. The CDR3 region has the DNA TGTGCCAGCAGTCTCGGGACAGCCGGGTACGAGCAGTACGTC. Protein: CASSLGTAGYEQYV.

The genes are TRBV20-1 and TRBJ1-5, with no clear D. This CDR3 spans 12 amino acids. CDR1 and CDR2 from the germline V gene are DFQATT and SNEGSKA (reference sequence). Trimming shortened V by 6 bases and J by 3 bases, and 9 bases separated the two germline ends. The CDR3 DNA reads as TGCAGTGCGGGTGGAATCAATCAGCCCCAGCATTTT. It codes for CSAGGINQPQHF.

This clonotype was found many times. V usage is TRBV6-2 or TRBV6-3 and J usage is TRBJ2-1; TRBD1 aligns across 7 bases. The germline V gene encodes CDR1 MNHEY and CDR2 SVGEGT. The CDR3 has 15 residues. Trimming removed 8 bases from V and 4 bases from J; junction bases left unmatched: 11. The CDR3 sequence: CASYLRDSPYNEQFF. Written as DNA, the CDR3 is TGTGCCAGCTACCTCCGGGACAGCCCTTACAATGAGCAGTTCTTC.

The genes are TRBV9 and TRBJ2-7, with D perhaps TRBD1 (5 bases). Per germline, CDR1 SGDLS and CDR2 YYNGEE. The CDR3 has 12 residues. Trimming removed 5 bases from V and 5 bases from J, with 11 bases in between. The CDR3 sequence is CASSTQGDEQYF. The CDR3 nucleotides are TGTGCCAGCAGTACCCAGGGTGACGAGCAGTACTTC.

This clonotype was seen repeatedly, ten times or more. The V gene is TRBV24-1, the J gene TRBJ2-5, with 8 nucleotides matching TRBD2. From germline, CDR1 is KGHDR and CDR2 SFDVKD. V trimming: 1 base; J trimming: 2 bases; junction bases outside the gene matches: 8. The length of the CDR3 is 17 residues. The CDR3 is CATSDFIGTSGQETQYF. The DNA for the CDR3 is TGTGCCACCAGTGATTTTATTGGAACTAGCGGACAAGAGACCCAGTACTTC.

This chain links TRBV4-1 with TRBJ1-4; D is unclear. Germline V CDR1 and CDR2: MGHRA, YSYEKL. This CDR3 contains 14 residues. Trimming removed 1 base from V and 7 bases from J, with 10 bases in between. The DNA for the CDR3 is TGCGCCAGCAGCCAAGTTGCGACCGCTGAAAAACTGTTTTTT. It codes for CASSQVATAEKLFF.

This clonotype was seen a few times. The CDR3 DNA reads as TGTGCCAGCGTTAGCCAGGTTTATACGCAGTATTTT. This sequence encodes CASVSQVYTQYF. This chain links TRBV12-3 or TRBV12-4 with TRBJ2-3; D is unclear. V was trimmed by 8 bases and J by 7 bases, leaving 13 bases between them. The CDR3 sequence is 12 residues long.

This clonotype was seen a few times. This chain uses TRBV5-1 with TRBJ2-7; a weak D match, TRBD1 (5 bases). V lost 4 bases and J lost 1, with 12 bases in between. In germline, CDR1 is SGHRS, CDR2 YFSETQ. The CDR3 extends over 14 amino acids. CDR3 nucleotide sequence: TGCGCCAGCAGCATAAGACAGAGATCCTACGAGCAGTACTTC. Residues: CASSIRQRSYEQYF.

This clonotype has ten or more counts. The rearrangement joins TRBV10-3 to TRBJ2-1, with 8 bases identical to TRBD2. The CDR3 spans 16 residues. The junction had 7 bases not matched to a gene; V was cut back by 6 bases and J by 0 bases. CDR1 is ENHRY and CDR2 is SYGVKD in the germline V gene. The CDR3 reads CAIRSRSGSSYNEQFF. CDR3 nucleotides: TGTGCCATCAGATCTCGGAGCGGGAGCTCCTACAATGAGCAGTTCTTC.

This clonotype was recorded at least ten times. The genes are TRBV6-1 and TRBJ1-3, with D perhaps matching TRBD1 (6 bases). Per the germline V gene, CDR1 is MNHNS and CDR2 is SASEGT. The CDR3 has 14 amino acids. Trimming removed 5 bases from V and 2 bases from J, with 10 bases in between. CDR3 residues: CASSPGTTGNTIYF. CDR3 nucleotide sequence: TGTGCCAGCAGTCCCGGGACAACTGGAAACACCATATATTTT.

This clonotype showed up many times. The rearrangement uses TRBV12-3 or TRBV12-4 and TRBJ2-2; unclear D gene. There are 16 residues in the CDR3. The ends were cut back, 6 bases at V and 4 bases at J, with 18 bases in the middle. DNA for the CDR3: TGTGCCAGCAGGCACCGGTCCCACTTAGGCACCGGGGAGCTGTTTTTT. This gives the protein CASRHRSHLGTGELFF.

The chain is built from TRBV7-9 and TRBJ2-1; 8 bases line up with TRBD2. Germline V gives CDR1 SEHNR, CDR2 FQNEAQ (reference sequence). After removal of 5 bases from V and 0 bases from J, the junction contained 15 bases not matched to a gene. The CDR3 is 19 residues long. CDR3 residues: CASSAVEAGGLFSYNEQFF. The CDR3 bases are TGTGCCAGCAGCGCCGTCGAGGCGGGAGGCCTCTTCTCCTACAATGAGCAGTTCTTC.

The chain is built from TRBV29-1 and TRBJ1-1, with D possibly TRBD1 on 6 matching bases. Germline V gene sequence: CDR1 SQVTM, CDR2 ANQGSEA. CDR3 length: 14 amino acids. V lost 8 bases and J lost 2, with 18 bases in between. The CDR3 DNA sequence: TGCAGCTCCCGATCCGGGACACCCAACACTGAAGCTTTCTTT. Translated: CSSRSGTPNTEAFF.

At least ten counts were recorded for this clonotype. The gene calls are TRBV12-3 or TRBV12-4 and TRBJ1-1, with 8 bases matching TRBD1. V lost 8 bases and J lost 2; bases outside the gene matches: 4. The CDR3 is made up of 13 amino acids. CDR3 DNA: TGTGCCAGCGGACAGGGACAAAACACTGAAGCTTTCTTT. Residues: CASGQGQNTEAFF.

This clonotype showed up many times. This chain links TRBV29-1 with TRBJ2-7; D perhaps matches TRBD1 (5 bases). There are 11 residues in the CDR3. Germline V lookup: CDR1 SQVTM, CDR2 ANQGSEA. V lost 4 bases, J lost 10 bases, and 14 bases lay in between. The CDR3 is CSVGGPLGQYF. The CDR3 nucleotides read TGCAGCGTTGGGGGCCCCTTAGGACAGTACTTC.

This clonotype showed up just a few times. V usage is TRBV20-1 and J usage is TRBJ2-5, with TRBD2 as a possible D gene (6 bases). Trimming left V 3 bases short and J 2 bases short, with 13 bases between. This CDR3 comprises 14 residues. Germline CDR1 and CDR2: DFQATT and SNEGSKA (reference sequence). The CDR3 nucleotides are TGCAGTGCTAGCCCTTCTAGCGAACAAGAGACCCAGTACTTC. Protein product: CSASPSSEQETQYF.

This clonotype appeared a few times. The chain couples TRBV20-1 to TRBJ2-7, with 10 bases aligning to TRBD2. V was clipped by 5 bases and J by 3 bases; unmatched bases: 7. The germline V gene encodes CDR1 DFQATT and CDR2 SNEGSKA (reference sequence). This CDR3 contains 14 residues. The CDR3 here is CSAGRTSGLYEQYF. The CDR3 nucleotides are TGCAGTGCTGGCCGGACTAGCGGCCTCTACGAGCAGTACTTC.

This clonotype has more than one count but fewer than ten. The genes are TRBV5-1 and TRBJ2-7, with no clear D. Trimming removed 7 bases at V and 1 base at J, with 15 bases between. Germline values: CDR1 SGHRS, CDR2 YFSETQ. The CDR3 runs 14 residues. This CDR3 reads CASQAEQSSYEQYF. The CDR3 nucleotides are TGCGCCAGCCAGGCGGAGCAGAGTTCCTACGAGCAGTACTTC.

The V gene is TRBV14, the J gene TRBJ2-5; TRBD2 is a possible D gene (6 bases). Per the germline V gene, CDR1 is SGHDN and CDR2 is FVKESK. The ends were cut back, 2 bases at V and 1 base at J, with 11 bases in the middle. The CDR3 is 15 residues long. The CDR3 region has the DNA TGTGCCAGCAGCCAAACCGGGACTTTCCAAGAGACCCAGTACTTC. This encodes CASSQTGTFQETQYF.

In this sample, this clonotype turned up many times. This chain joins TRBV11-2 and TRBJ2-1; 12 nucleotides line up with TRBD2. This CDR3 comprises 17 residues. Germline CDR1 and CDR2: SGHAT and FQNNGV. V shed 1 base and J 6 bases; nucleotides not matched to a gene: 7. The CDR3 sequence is CASSLVQTSGSFNEQFF. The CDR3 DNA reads TGTGCCAGCAGCTTAGTTCAGACTAGCGGGAGCTTCAATGAGCAGTTCTTC.

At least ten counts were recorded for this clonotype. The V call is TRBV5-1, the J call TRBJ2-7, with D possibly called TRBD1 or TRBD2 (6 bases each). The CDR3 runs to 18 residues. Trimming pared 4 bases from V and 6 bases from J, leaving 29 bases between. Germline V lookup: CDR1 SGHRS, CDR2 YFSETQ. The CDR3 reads CASSRGSSFRPSGVEQYV. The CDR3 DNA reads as TGCGCCAGCAGCAGGGGGTCTTCTTTTCGCCCCTCGGGGGTCGAGCAGTACGTC.

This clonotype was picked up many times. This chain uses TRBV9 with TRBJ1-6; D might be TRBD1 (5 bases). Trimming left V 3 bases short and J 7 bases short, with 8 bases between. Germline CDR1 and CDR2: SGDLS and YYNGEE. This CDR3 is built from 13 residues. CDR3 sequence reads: CASSERQNSPLHF. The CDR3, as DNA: TGTGCCAGCAGCGAAAGACAGAATTCACCCCTCCACTTT.

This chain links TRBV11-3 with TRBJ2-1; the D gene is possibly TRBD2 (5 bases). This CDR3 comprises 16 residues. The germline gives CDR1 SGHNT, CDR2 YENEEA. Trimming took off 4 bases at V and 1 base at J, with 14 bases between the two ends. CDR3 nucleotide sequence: TGTGCCAGCAGCTCCGAGCGGCGGGTTTCCTACAATGAGCAGTTCTTC. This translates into CASSSERRVSYNEQFF.

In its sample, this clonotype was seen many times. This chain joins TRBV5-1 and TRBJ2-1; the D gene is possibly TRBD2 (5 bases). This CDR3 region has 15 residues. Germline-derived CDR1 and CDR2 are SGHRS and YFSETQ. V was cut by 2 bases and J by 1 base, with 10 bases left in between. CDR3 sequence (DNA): TGCGCCAGCAGCTTCTCGGGAAATTCCTACAATGAGCAGTTCTTC. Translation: CASSFSGNSYNEQFF.

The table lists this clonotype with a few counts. In DNA form, the CDR3 reads TGTGCCAGCTCACTTGGACAGGGGGACTACGAGCAGTACTTC. As protein: CASSLGQGDYEQYF. The V call is TRBV18, the J call TRBJ2-7; 10 bases align to TRBD1. The CDR3 is made up of 14 amino acids. Germline CDR1 and CDR2: KGHSH and LQKENI. V lost 4 bases and J lost 3; bases outside the gene matches: 3. The full variable domain, its missing parts supplied by reference TRBV18 and TRBJ2-7, is NAGVMQNPRHLVRRRGQEARLRCSPMKGHSHVYWYRQLPEEGLKFMVYLQKENIIDESGMPKERFSAEFPKEGPSILRIQQVVRGDSAAYFCASSLGQGDYEQYFGPGTRLTVT.